This TCR beta chain was documented in a study of cytomegalovirus exposure and HLA in healthy donors. Study-wide results and caveats: A later analysis by the authors found several of the most significant clusters apparently linked to common viral pathogens. TCR beta V- and J-gene trimming, according to a later analysis, was linked to a missense DCLRE1C variant. Most likely, a cluster of highly shared sequence variants arose as a sequencing artifact.

This clone was seen a few times. The antigen remains undetermined. This CDR3 is built from 15 residues. V lost 4 bases and J lost 0, with 13 bases in between. Germline V gene data show CDR1 as MDHEN and CDR2 as SYDVKM. Both 60 Vbeta primers and 13 Jbeta primers went into the PCR. Method: immunoSEQ multiplex PCR; TCRdb's copy keeps in-frame clones and lacks some. The profile shows some 200,000 clones, over 65% of them singletons. V usage is TRBV28 and J usage is TRBJ2-7; tentatively, D is TRBD1 (6 bases). Sequencing was performed on PBMCs. This clonotype was sampled from a man in his forties in good health and CMV-seronegative. Here the CDR3 reads CASSSRTARSYEQYF. DNA for the CDR3: TGTGCCAGCAGTTCGAGGACAGCGCGCTCCTACGAGCAGTACTTC.